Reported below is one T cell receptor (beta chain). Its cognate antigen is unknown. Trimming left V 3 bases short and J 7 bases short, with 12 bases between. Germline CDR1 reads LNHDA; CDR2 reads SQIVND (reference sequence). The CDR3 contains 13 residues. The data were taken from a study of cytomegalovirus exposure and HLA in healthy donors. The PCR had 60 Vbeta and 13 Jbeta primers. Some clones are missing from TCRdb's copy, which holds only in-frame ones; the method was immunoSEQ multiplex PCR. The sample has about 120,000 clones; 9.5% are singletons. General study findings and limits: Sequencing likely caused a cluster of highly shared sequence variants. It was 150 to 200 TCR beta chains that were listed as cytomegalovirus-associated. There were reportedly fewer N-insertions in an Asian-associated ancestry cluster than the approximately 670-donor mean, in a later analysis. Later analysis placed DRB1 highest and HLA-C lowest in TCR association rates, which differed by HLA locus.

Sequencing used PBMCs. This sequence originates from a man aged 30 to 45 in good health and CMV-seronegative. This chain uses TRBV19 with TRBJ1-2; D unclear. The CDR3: CASSMEGWVGYTF. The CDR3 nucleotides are TGTGCCAGTAGTATGGAGGGTTGGGTTGGCTACACCTTC.